Below, 7 T cell receptor beta chains from the same sample are listed, as sequenced in a study of blood T cell repertoires in COVID-19. Sequencing was performed with immunoSEQ multiplex PCR; in TCRdb, only in-frame clones are kept and a portion is missing. The sample carries about 200,000 clones, more than 80% recorded once. The sample was PBMCs or T cells enriched from blood (not recorded which). Receptor source: a woman between 18 and 29 years old who had recovered from COVID-19.

This clone was seen a single time. The chain combines TRBV18 with TRBJ1-6; 7 bases match TRBD1. The CDR3 runs to 17 residues. Germline V gives CDR1 KGHSH, CDR2 LQKENI. The V gene end was trimmed by 1 base and the J gene end by 6 bases; junction bases not matched to a gene: 9. DNA of the CDR3: TGTGCCAGCTCACCACTCGAGGGGGCCTCGGGTAATTCACCCCTCCACTTT. It translates to CASSPLEGASGNSPLHF.

The rearrangement links TRBV12-3 or TRBV12-4 to TRBJ1-2; D is undetermined. Trimming took off 3 bases at V and 8 bases at J, with 10 bases between the two ends. This CDR3 comprises 12 residues. CDR3 sequence: CASSFGQYGYTF. For the CDR3, the DNA is TGTGCCAGCAGTTTTGGCCAGTACGGCTACACCTTC.

This chain joins TRBV21-1 and TRBJ1-4; TRBD1, the table's D call, lacks a check against the DNA. TRBV21-1 is classified as a pseudogene. CDR3 size: 14 residues. The CDR3 coding sequence is TGTGCCAGCAGCCCCTATGGGCAGGGCCCTGTCCTGTTTTTT. Its translation is CASSPYGQGPVLFF.

Comments on this clone: The junction shows a germline mismatch at one end, possibly a read error. Here the CDR3 DNA reads TGTGCCACCTCTCTACAATCAGCGGGGCCAAGAGAGGCCCAGTACTTC. Amino acid sequence: CATSLQSAGPREAQYF. V is TRBV11-1 and J is TRBJ2-5, with 7 bases identical to TRBD2. Germline CDR1 is SGHAT and CDR2 is FQDESV (reference sequence). CDR3 length: 16 residues.

J is TRBJ1-4 and V is TRBV5-1, with 7 bases identical to TRBD1. V gave up 2 bases and J gave up 5 bases; unmatched junction bases: 6. The germline V gene has CDR1 SGHRS and CDR2 YFSETQ. The CDR3 length is 15 residues. DNA for the CDR3: TGCGCCAGCAGCTTTATAGGACAGGCAAATGAAAAACTGTTTTTT. It encodes CASSFIGQANEKLFF.

The chain recombines TRBV14 with TRBJ2-2; perhaps TRBD1 as D (6 bases). The CDR3 has 17 residues. The germline CDR1 and CDR2 sequences are SGHDN and FVKESK. V was clipped by 6 bases and J by 4 bases, with 21 bases between them. CDR3 sequence: CASREKSGHISTGELFF. For the CDR3, the DNA is TGTGCCAGCAGGGAGAAATCGGGACACATTTCCACCGGGGAGCTGTTTTTT.

The chain employs TRBV6-5 and TRBJ1-6, with 11 nucleotides matching TRBD1. The J segment lost 9 bases and the V segment lost 6 bases, leaving 7 bases of the junction unmatched. The CDR3 runs to 15 residues. Germline V gene data show CDR1 as MNHEY and CDR2 as SVGAGI. The chain's CDR3 is CASSPTGTGGSPLHF. The CDR3 DNA reads TGTGCCAGCAGCCCGACCGGGACAGGGGGTTCACCCCTCCACTTT.